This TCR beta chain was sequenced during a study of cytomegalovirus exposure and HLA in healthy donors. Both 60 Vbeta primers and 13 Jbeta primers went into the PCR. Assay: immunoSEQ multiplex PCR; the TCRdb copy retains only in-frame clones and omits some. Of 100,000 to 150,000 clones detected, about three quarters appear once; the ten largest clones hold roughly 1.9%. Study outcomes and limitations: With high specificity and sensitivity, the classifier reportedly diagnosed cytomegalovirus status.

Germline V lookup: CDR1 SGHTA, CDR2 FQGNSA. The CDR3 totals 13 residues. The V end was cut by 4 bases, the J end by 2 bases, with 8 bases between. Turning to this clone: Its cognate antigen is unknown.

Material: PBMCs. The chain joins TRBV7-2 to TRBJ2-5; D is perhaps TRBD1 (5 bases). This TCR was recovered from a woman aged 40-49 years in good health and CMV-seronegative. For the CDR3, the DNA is TGTGCCAGCAGCTGGACATTTCAAGAGACCCAGTACTTC. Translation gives CASSWTFQETQYF.